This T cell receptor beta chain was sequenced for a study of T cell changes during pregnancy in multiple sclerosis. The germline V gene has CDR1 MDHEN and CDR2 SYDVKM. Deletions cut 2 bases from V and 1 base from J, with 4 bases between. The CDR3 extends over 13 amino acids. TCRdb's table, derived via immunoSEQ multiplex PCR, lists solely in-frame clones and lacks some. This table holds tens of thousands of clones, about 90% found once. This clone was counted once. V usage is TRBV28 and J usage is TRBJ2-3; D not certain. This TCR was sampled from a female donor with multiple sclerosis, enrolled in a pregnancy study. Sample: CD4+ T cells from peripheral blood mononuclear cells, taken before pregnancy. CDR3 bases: TGTGCCAGCAGTTTAGCGGGCACAGATACGCAGTATTTT. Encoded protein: CASSLAGTDTQYF.